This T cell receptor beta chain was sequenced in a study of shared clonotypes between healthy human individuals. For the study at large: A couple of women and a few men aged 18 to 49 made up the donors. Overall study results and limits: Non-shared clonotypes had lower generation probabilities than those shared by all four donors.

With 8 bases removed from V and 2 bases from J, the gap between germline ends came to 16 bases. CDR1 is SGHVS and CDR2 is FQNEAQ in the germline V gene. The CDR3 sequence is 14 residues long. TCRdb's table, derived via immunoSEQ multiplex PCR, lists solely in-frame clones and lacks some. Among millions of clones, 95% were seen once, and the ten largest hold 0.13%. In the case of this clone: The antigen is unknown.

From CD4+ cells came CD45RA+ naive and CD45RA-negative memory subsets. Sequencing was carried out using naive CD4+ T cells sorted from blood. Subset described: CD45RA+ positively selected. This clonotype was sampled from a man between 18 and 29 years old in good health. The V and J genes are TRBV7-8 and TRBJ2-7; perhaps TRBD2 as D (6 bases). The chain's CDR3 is CASSRDFQAYEQYF. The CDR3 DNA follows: TGTGCCAGCTCACGGGACTTCCAAGCCTACGAGCAGTACTTC.